Listed below are T cell receptor beta chains from one sample, sequenced in a study of shared clonotypes between healthy human individuals. Using immunoSEQ multiplex PCR, the repertoire was profiled, and TCRdb retains in-frame clones only, with some absent. The data show about a million clones, roughly 80% seen once. The sample was memory CD4+ T cells from PBMCs. The receptors come from a man aged 18 to 30 in good health. Some clones in this sample may be carry-over from other donors' samples. Each CDR3 is given with its conserved first and last residue. Each record gives: V gene, J gene, clone size, D gene, CDR3 protein, CDR3 DNA. D genes are given only for firm matches. Clone size, where shown, is once, few, many, or a class for clones that have expanded.

>TRBV28|TRBJ2-7|many|.
CASSTLGGVPSYEQYF
TGTGCCAGCAGTACCCTTGGCGGCGTCCCTTCCTACGAGCAGTACTTC
>TRBV6-1|TRBJ2-5|.|.
CASSVSVSVRGPQETQYF
TGTGCCAGCAGTGTGTCAGTGAGTGTGAGGGGACCCCAAGAGACCCAGTACTTC
>TRBV7-9|TRBJ2-2|many|.
CASSLTGEGLFF
TGTGCCAGCAGCTTAACAGGGGAGGGGCTGTTTTTT
>TRBV5-1|TRBJ2-4|.|.
CASGENSAKNIQYF
TGCGCCAGCGGCGAGAACTCAGCCAAAAACATTCAGTACTTC
>TRBV15|TRBJ2-5|.|.
CATSSGKSTYQETQYF
TGTGCCACCAGCAGCGGCAAGTCTACGTACCAAGAGACCCAGTACTTC
>TRBV6-5|TRBJ1-4|.|.
CASSRTQGNEKLFF
TGTGCCAGCAGCAGGACACAGGGAAATGAAAAACTGTTTTTT
>TRBV6-6|TRBJ1-5|.|.
CASSYSGSNQPQHF
TGTGCCAGCAGTTACTCGGGTAGCAATCAGCCCCAGCATTTT
>TRBV14|TRBJ2-5|.|.
CASSFGPKETQYF
TGTGCCAGCAGCTTTGGGCCTAAAGAGACCCAGTACTTC
>TRBV28|TRBJ1-5|once|.
CASRETAEPQHF
TGTGCCAGCAGAGAAACCGCTGAGCCCCAGCATTTT
>TRBV7-9|TRBJ2-3|.|TRBD2
CALFGGGTDTQYF
TGTGCCCTCTTTGGGGGGGGCACAGATACGCAGTATTTT
>TRBV28|TRBJ2-5|.|.
CASSVGGPQETQYF
TGTGCCAGCAGTGTGGGAGGACCCCAAGAGACCCAGTACTTC
>TRBV28|TRBJ2-5|.|.
CASSPLFGGQETQYF
TGTGCCAGCAGTCCTCTTTTTGGGGGCCAAGAGACCCAGTACTTC
>TRBV9|TRBJ2-7|.|.
CASSVGLLGEQYF
TGTGCCAGCAGCGTGGGTCTGTTGGGCGAGCAGTACTTC
>TRBV2|TRBJ1-2|.|.
CASSEGVGGYTF
TGTGCCAGCAGTGAAGGCGTGGGTGGCTACACCTTC
>TRBV7-9|TRBJ1-1|.|.
CASSPSNGAFF
TGTGCCAGCAGCCCCTCAAATGGGGCTTTCTTT
>TRBV10-3|TRBJ2-1|.|TRBD2
CAIRGTSGRNEQFF
TGTGCCATCCGCGGGACTAGCGGGAGAAATGAGCAGTTCTTC
>TRBV7-8|TRBJ2-1|.|TRBD1
CASSRLGGTGYNEQFF
TGTGCCAGCAGCCGATTGGGGGGGACAGGGTACAATGAGCAGTTCTTC
>TRBV7-2|TRBJ2-7|.|TRBD2
CASRLGLAGDEQYF
TGTGCCAGCAGATTGGGGCTAGCGGGAGACGAGCAGTACTTC
>TRBV7-2|TRBJ2-7|many|TRBD2
CASSPGLAGVGEQYF
TGTGCCAGCAGCCCGGGACTAGCGGGGGTTGGGGAGCAGTACTTC
>TRBV28|TRBJ2-7|.|TRBD1
CASSGTGGIYEQYF
TGTGCCAGCAGTGGGACAGGGGGCATCTACGAGCAGTACTTC
>TRBV9|TRBJ2-7|.|.
CASSPWQGSSYEQYF
TGTGCCAGCAGCCCCTGGCAGGGTAGCTCCTACGAGCAGTACTTC
>TRBV6-5|TRBJ2-3|.|.
CASSYSGLDTQYF
TGTGCCAGCAGTTACTCGGGACTAGATACGCAGTATTTT
>TRBV7-3|TRBJ2-3|few|.
CASSSASSTDTQYF
TGTGCCAGCAGCTCCGCTTCTAGCACAGATACGCAGTATTTT
>TRBV7-2|TRBJ2-1|.|TRBD2
CASSGGALAVEQFF
TGTGCCAGCAGCGGCGGGGCACTAGCGGTTGAGCAGTTCTTC
>TRBV7-8|TRBJ2-5|.|TRBD2
CASSLYTSGSFQETQYF
TGTGCCAGCAGCCTCTACACTAGCGGGAGTTTTCAAGAGACCCAGTACTTC
>TRBV11-3|TRBJ2-7|few|.
CASSTYRDDYEQYF
TGTGCCAGCAGCACGTACCGGGACGACTACGAGCAGTACTTC
>TRBV18|TRBJ1-5|.|TRBD1
CASSPQQGVNNQPQHF
TGTGCCAGCTCACCACAACAGGGGGTAAACAATCAGCCCCAGCATTTT
>TRBV13|TRBJ2-1|once|.
CASSWGVGAYNEQFF
TGTGCCAGCAGCTGGGGGGTTGGTGCTTACAATGAGCAGTTCTTC
>TRBV29-1|TRBJ1-1|.|.
CSVEASGTEAFF
TGCAGCGTTGAAGCGTCGGGCACTGAAGCTTTCTTT
>TRBV7-3|TRBJ2-1|.|TRBD1
CASSLNRGSYNEQFF
TGTGCCAGCAGCTTAAACAGGGGCTCCTACAATGAGCAGTTCTTC